This T cell receptor (beta chain) appears in the sequencing data of a study of blood T cells in healthy people across ages. J was trimmed by 2 bases and V by 5 bases; bases with no gene match: 11. This CDR3 is 16 amino acids long. Germline CDR1 DFQATT, CDR2 SNEGSKA (reference sequence). Donors ranged from roughly 6 to 95 years old and were healthy Caucasians in Russia. Isolation of PBMCs gave at least 7 million cells per sample. The use of a sample-barcoded 5' primer and a J-beta primer mix characterized a second PCR of about 6 to 12 cycles. The study obtained at least 2.5 million CDR3-containing paired-end reads from every sample. One entry per CDR3 protein results from TCRdb running MiXCR on the 5' RACE reads. The sample has roughly 1.5 million distinct CDR3 sequences; about 45% are singletons. This clonotype was recorded a few times. Its antigen is not known. Study outcomes and limitations: CMV infection status of these donors was not known.

The material sequenced was blood. This sequence was found in a young woman in good health. The chain employs TRBV20-1 and TRBJ2-1; 8 bases fit TRBD2. The DNA for the CDR3 is TGCAGTGCTCCGAGGGTCGGTAGCGGGACCTACAATGAGCAGTTCTTC. Translated: CSAPRVGSGTYNEQFF.